This T cell receptor beta chain comes out of a study of Ad26.COV2.S vaccination and SARS-CoV-2 variants. The CDR3 sequence is 14 residues long. Germline loops: CDR1 SEHNR, CDR2 FQNEAQ (reference sequence). V dropped 4 bases and J dropped 0 bases, with 9 bases sitting between them. Profiling relied on immunoSEQ multiplex PCR, and the TCRdb table lists in-frame clones only, not all of them. The sample lists 300,000 to 400,000 clones; around nine tenths were seen once. Treatment of the sample: 15 to 20 received Ad26.COV2.S at low or high dose, single or two shots; about 5 received placebo; per-sample allocation not given. The study sampled participants on day 63 after the first vaccine or placebo injection.

The receptor's source is a person aged 18-65 years who received the Ad26.COV2.S COVID-19 vaccine or a placebo. This chain connects TRBV7-9 to TRBJ1-1, with a weak D call TRBD1 (6 bases). Here the sequenced sample was peripheral blood, taken in a trial of Ad26.COV2.S vaccine versus placebo. Here the CDR3 DNA reads TGTGCCAGCAGCTCGGGACACCTGAACACTGAAGCTTTCTTT. Translation gives CASSSGHLNTEAFF.